These 5 T cell receptor beta chains originate from one sample sequenced in a study of OX40 agonist ivuxolimab in advanced cancers. Some clones are missing from TCRdb's copy, which holds only in-frame ones; the method was immunoSEQ multiplex PCR. The data contain 150,000 to 190,000 clones, 94% of them singletons. The sample consisted of CD4+ or CD8+ T cells sorted from blood, taken in a trial of the OX40 agonist ivuxolimab. Source of these receptors: an adult with an advanced solid tumor such as melanoma, head and neck, liver or kidney cancer.

V is TRBV11-2 and J is TRBJ2-3, with D unresolved. CDR3 length equals 13 residues. Germline V gives CDR1 SGHAT, CDR2 FQNNGV. Trimming took 3 bases from V and 1 from J, leaving 5 bases between them. CDR3 nucleotides: TGTGCCAGCAGCTTTAAGGGCACAGATACGCAGTATTTT. It encodes CASSFKGTDTQYF.

The chain employs TRBV5-5 and TRBJ2-7, with a possible D match to TRBD1 (5 bases). The CDR3 runs to 14 residues. The germline V and J ends were trimmed by 1 base and 2 bases, with 10 bases remaining between them. Germline CDR1 and CDR2: SGHKS and YYEKEE (reference sequence). The CDR3 sequence is CASSLMAGTYEQYF. The CDR3 DNA is TGTGCCAGCAGCTTGATGGCAGGGACCTACGAGCAGTACTTC.

The CDR3 DNA reads TGTGCCATCAGTCCAGGGGGGGGTATCTATGGCTACACCTTC. Translated: CAISPGGGIYGYTF. The V and J genes are TRBV10-3 and TRBJ1-2; TRBD1 agrees at 7 bases. The V segment lost 5 bases and the J segment 4 bases; nucleotides outside the gene matches: 7. The CDR3 has 14 amino acids. Germline V gives CDR1 ENHRY, CDR2 SYGVKD.

This rearrangement joins TRBV5-6 to TRBJ1-5, with D maybe TRBD1 (6 bases). Germline CDR1 is SGHDT and CDR2 is YYEEEE. V dropped 0 bases and J dropped 6 bases, with 13 bases sitting between them. The CDR3 contains 15 residues. Written as DNA, the CDR3 is TGTGCCAGCAGCTTGGGGCAGGGGTTGGGTCAGCCCCAGCATTTT. This sequence encodes CASSLGQGLGQPQHF.

The rearrangement uses TRBV27 and TRBJ2-7; D ambiguous. CDR1 MNHEY and CDR2 SMNVEV come from the germline V gene (reference sequence). V was pared by 4 bases and J by 4 bases, with 11 bases between. The CDR3 totals 13 residues. The CDR3 sequence: CASSSGPAYEQYF. CDR3 bases: TGTGCCAGCAGTTCCGGGCCCGCATACGAGCAGTACTTC.